This record covers a single T cell receptor (beta chain). Its matching antigen is unknown. This sample was included in a study of radiotherapy plus CTLA-4 blockade in lung cancer. Focal radiation plus CTLA-4 blockade with ipilimumab was given to patients with chemo-refractory metastatic non-small-cell lung cancer. Study-wide results and caveats: Early blood T cell clone dynamics reportedly forecast response best, with interferon-beta. After treatment with radiotherapy plus ipilimumab, TCR clones that came from the tumor expanded in blood.

The assay was immunoSEQ multiplex PCR, and TCRdb's table has in-frame clones only and misses some. The table includes tens of thousands of clones, 79% detected once. This sequence originates from a human donor with non-small cell lung cancer who had a complete response to radiotherapy plus ipilimumab. The sequencing here drew on peripheral blood, taken from a patient treated with radiotherapy plus ipilimumab.

This chain's CDR3 is CASTLGGNQPQHF. In DNA form, the CDR3 reads TGTGCCAGCACCCTTGGAGGGAATCAGCCCCAGCATTTT. The gene calls are TRBV28 and TRBJ1-5; D gene uncertain. The CDR3 totals 13 residues. In germline, CDR1 is MDHEN, CDR2 SYDVKM. V was shortened by 7 bases and J by 4 bases, with 11 bases between the two germline ends.